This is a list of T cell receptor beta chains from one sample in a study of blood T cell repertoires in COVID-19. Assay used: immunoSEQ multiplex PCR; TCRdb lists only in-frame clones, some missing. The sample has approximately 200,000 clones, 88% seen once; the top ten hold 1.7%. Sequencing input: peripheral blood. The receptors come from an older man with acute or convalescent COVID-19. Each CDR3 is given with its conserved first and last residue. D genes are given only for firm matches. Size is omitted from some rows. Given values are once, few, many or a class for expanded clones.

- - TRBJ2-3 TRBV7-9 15 TGTGCCAGCAGCTTAGCCAGCGGGAGCACAGATACGCAGTATTTT CASSLASGSTDTQYF
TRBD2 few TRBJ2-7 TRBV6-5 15 TGTGCCAGCAGTACGAGACTAGCGGGTTACTACGAGCAGTACTTC CASSTRLAGYYEQYF
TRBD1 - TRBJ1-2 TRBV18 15 TGTGCCAGCTCACCCCGACAGGGGGCGCTTTATGGCTACACCTTC CASSPRQGALYGYTF
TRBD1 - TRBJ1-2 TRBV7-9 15 TGTGCCAGCAGCTTAGGAAGGACAGGGGTTGTTGGCTACACCTTC CASSLGRTGVVGYTF
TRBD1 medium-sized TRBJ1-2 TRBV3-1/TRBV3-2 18 TGTGCCAGCAGCCAGAGGGGCAGGGGGCAAGGGATGGCCTATGGCTACACCTTC CASSQRGRGQGMAYGYTF
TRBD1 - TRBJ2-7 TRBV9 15 TGTGCCAGCAGCGTTGGACAGGGGGCATCCTACGAGCAGTACTTC CASSVGQGASYEQYF
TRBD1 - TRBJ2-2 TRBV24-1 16 TGTGCCACCAGTGATGGGGGACAGGGAGACACCGGGGAGCTGTTTTTT CATSDGGQGDTGELFF
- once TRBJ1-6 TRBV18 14 TGTGCCAGCTCACCAGATACACCTAATTCACCCCTCCACTTT CASSPDTPNSPLHF
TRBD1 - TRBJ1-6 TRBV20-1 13 TGCAGTGCTAGTACAGGGGGCAATTCACCCCTCCACTTT CSASTGGNSPLHF
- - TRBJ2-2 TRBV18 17 TGTGCCAGCTCACCACCTACAGGCGTCGGTAACACCGGGGAGCTGTTTTTT CASSPPTGVGNTGELFF
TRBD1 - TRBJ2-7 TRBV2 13 TGTGCCAGCAGACCCGACAGGGGGGGCTCCTGGTACTTC CASRPDRGGSWYF
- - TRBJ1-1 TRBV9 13 TGTGCCAGCAGCGTCGGAGGGAGCACTGAAGCTTTCTTT CASSVGGSTEAFF
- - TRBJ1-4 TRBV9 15 TGTGCCAGCAGCCCGAGAGAGGTCCGTAATGAAAAACTGTTTTTT CASSPREVRNEKLFF
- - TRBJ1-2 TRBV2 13 TGTGCCAGCAGCGGCCAAGGCCGGGGTGGCTACACCTTC CASSGQGRGGYTF
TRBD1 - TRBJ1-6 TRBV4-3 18 TGCGCCAGCAGCCAAGAGAGGAAGCTGGGACAGTATAATTCACCCCTCCACTTT CASSQERKLGQYNSPLHF
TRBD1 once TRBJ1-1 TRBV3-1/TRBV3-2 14 TGTGCCAGCAGTCCTCCGGGACAGGGAGCTGAAGCTTTCTTT CASSPPGQGAEAFF
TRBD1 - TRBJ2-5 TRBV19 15 TGTGCCAGTAGCCAACCCGCAGGGGGCCAGGAGACCCAGTACTTC CASSQPAGGQETQYF
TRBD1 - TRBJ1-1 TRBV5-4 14 TGTGCCAGCAGCCCCAGGGACAGTAGCACTGAAGCTTTCTTT CASSPRDSSTEAFF
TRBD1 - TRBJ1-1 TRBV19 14 TGTGCCAGTAAAGAAGGGGGCGCGAGCACTGAAGCTTTCTTT CASKEGGASTEAFF